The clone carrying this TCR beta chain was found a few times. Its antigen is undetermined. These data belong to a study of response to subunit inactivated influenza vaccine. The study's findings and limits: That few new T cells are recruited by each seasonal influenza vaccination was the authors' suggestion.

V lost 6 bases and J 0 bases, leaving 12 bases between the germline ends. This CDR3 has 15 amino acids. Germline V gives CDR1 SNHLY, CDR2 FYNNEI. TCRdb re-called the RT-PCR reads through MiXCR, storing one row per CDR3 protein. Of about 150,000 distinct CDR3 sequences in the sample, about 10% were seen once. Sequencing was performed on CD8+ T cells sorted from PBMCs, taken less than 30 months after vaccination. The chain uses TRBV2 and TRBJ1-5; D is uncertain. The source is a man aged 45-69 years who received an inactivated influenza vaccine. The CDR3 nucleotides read TGTGCCAGCAGGGACTCTCTCTATAGCAATCAGCCCCAGCATTTT. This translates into CASRDSLYSNQPQHF.